This T cell receptor beta chain was recorded in a study of response to subunit inactivated influenza vaccine. Only a few counts were recorded for this clonotype. The CDR3 runs to 13 residues. The germline gives CDR1 SQVTM, CDR2 ANQGSEA. Trimming shortened V by 6 bases and J by 5 bases, and 11 bases separated the two germline ends. TCRdb recomputed calls from the RT-PCR reads with MiXCR, one row per CDR3 protein. The sample includes some 640,000 distinct CDR3 sequences, approximately 15% of them seen just once. This receptor was taken from a man aged 45-65 years who received an inactivated influenza vaccine. Sample: PBMCs from blood, taken 14 days before vaccination. V and J are TRBV29-1 and TRBJ1-6; unclear D gene. CDR3 bases: TGCAGCGTGAGGCGTGATAATAATTCACCCCTCCACTTT. It translates to CSVRRDNNSPLHF.